This T cell receptor (beta chain) stems from a study of cytomegalovirus exposure and HLA in healthy donors. Libraries were prepared by immunoSEQ multiplex PCR; TCRdb keeps only in-frame clonotypes and omits some of them. The data hold 100,000 to 150,000 clones, with more than 70% observed a single time. The V gene's germline CDR1 is SGHDT and CDR2 YYEEEE. The CDR3 has 15 residues. V was clipped by 5 bases and J by 1 base; unmatched bases: 3. The sequenced sample consisted of PBMCs. The TCR was taken from a man younger than 40 in good health and CMV-seronegative. This chain uses TRBV5-6 with TRBJ2-1, with 10 bases identical to TRBD2. The CDR3 reads CASSVLAGSYNEQFF. The CDR3 coding sequence is TGTGCCAGCAGTGTACTAGCGGGATCCTACAATGAGCAGTTCTTC.